This record covers a single T cell receptor beta chain. The data were taken from a study of cytomegalovirus exposure and HLA in healthy donors. Some clones are missing from TCRdb's copy, which holds only in-frame ones; the method was immunoSEQ multiplex PCR. The table includes tens of thousands of clones, approximately 85% detected once. The sequence was collected from a woman aged 25 to 39 in good health and CMV-seronegative. The specimen sequenced was PBMCs.

CDR3 region: CASKTGTYEQYF. In DNA, the CDR3 is TGTGCCAGCAAAACAGGGACCTACGAGCAGTACTTC. This chain uses TRBV28 with TRBJ2-7, with a possible D match to TRBD1 (6 bases). CDR1 and CDR2 (germline): MDHEN, SYDVKM. Trimming left V 7 bases short and J 2 bases short, with 9 bases between. The CDR3 totals 12 residues.